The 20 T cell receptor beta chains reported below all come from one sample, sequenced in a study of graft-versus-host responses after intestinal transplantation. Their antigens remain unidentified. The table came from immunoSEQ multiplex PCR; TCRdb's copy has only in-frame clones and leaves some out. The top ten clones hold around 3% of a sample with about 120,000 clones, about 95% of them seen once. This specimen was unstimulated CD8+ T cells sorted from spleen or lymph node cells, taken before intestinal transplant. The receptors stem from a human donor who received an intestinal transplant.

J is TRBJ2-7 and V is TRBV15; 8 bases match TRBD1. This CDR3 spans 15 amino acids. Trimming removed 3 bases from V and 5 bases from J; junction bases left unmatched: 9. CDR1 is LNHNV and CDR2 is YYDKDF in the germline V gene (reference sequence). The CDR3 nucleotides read TGTGCCACCAGCAGGAAGGGAACAGGGGGTAACGAGCAGTACTTC. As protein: CATSRKGTGGNEQYF.

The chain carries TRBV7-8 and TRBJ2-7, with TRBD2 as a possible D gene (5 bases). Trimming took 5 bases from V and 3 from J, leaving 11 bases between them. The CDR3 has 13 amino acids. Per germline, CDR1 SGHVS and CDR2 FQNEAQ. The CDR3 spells CASSLTGFYEQYF. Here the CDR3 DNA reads TGTGCCAGCAGCCTAACGGGGTTCTACGAGCAGTACTTC.

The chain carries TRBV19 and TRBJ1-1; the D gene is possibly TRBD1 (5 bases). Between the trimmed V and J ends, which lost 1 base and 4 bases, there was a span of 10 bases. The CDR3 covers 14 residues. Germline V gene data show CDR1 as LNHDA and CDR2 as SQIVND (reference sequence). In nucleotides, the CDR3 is TGTGCCAGTAGTATAGGTCGAGGGGTCACTGAAGCTTTCTTT. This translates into CASSIGRGVTEAFF.

CDR3 protein: CASSELGLWGSPLHF. CDR3 DNA sequence: TGTGCCAGCAGTGAATTGGGCCTTTGGGGATCACCCCTCCACTTT. The chain carries TRBV6-4 and TRBJ1-6; D unclear. Trimming shortened V by 3 bases and J by 10 bases, and 16 bases separated the two germline ends. Germline CDR1 reads MRHNA; CDR2 reads SNTAGT. This CDR3 contains 15 residues.

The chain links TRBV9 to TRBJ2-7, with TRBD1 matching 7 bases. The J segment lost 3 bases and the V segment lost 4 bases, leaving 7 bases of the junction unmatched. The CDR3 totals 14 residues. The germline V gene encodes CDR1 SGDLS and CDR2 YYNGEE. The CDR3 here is CASSLRDSYYEQYF. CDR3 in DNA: TGTGCCAGCAGCCTACGGGACAGCTACTACGAGCAGTACTTC.

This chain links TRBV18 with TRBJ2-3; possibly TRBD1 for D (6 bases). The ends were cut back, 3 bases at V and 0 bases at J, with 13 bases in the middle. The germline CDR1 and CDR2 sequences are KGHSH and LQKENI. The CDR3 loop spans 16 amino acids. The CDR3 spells CASSPADSFSTDTQYF. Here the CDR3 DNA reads TGTGCCAGCTCACCCGCGGACAGCTTTAGCACAGATACGCAGTATTTT.

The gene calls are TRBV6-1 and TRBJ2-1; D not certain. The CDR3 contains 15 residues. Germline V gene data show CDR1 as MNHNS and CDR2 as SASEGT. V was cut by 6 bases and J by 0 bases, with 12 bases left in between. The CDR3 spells CASSVSPYSYNEQFF. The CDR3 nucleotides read TGTGCCAGCAGCGTTTCACCTTACTCCTACAATGAGCAGTTCTTC.

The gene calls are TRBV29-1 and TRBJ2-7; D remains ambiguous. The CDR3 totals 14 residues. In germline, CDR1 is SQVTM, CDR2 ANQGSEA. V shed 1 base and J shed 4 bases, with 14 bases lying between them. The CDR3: CSVEVVGINYEQYF. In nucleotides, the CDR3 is TGCAGCGTTGAAGTGGTGGGAATAAATTACGAGCAGTACTTC.

This CDR3 is CASSLSDRSYGYTF. The CDR3 DNA reads TGTGCCAGCAGTTTATCTGACAGGTCTTACGGCTACACCTTC. The chain recombines TRBV28 with TRBJ1-2; D is perhaps TRBD1 (6 bases). The CDR3 spans 14 residues. The V gene lost 1 base and the J gene lost 8 bases, with 14 bases spanning the gap. Germline lookup yields CDR1 MDHEN and CDR2 SYDVKM.

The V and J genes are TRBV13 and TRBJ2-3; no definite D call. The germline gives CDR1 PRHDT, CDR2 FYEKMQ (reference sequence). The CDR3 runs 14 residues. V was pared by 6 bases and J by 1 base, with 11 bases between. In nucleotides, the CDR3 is TGTGCCAGCAGTCAAACCCCTCGCACAGATACGCAGTATTTT. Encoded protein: CASSQTPRTDTQYF.

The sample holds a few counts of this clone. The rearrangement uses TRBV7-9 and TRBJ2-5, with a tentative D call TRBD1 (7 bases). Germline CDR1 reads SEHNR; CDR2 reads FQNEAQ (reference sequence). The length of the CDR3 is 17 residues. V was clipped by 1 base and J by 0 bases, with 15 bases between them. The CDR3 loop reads CASSLGGGGRYQETQYF. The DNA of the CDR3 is TGTGCCAGCAGCTTAGGCGGAGGGGGCAGGTACCAAGAGACCCAGTACTTC.

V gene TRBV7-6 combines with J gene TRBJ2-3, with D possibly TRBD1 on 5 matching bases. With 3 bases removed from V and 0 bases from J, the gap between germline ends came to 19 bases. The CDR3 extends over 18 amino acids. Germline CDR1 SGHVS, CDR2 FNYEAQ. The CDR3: CASSFGAGSDSSTDTQYF. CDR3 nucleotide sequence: TGTGCCAGCAGCTTTGGAGCAGGGTCGGATTCTAGCACAGATACGCAGTATTTT.

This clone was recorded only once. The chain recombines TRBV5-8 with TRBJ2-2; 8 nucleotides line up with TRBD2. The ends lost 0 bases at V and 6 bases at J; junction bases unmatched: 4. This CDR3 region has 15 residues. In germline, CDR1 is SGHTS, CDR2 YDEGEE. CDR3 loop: CASSLAPSGSGELFF. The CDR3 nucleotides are TGTGCCAGCAGCTTGGCCCCTAGCGGGTCCGGGGAGCTGTTTTTT.

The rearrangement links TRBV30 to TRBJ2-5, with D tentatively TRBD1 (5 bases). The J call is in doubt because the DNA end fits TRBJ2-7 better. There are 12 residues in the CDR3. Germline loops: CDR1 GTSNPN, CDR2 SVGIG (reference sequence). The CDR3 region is CAWGLRAYEQYF. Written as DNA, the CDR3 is TGTGCCTGGGGGCTCAGGGCCTACGAGCAGTACTTC.

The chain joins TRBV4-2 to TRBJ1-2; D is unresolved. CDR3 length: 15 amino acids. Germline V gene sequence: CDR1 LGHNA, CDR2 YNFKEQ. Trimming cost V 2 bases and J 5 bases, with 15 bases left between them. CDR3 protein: CASSQRTGSLYGYTF. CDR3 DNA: TGTGCCAGCAGCCAAAGGACGGGGTCTTTGTATGGCTACACCTTC.

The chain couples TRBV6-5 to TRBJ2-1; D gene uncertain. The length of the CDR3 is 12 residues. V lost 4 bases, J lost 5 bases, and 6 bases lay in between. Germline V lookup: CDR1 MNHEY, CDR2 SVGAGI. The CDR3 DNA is TGTGCCAGCAGTTGGAAGAACAATGAGCAGTTCTTC. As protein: CASSWKNNEQFF.

The CDR3 nucleotides are TGTGCCAGCAGCCTGTTGATCGCGGGAGCAGAGACCCAGTACTTC. Amino acid sequence: CASSLLIAGAETQYF. This chain links TRBV7-2 with TRBJ2-5; 7 positions match TRBD2. Per germline, CDR1 SGHTA and CDR2 FQGNSA. V lost 5 bases and J lost 4; bases outside the gene matches: 10. The CDR3 contains 15 residues.

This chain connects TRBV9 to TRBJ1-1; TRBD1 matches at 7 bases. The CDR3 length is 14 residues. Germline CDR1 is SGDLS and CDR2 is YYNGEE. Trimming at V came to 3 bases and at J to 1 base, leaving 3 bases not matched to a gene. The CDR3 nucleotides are TGTGCCAGCAGCGCACAGGGGCCGAACACTGAAGCTTTCTTT. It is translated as CASSAQGPNTEAFF. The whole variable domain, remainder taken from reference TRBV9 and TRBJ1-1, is DSGVTQTPKHLITATGQRVTLRCSPRSGDLSVYWYQQSLDQGLQFLIQYYNGEERAKGNILERFSAQQFPDLHSELNLSSLELGDSALYFCASSAQGPNTEAFFGQGTRLTVV.

In DNA form, the CDR3 reads TGTGCCAGCAGCTTGAGGGGAGGCGAGCAGTACTTC. This gives the protein CASSLRGGEQYF. The chain employs TRBV11-2 and TRBJ2-7; a possible D gene is TRBD2 (6 bases). Germline assignment: CDR1 SGHAT and CDR2 FQNNGV. V lost 3 bases, J lost 6 bases, and 9 bases lay in between. This CDR3 is 12 amino acids long.

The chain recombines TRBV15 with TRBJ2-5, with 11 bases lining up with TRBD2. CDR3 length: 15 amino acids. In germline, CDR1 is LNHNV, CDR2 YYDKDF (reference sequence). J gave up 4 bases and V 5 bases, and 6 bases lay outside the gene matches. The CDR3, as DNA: TGTGCCACCAGCGTGACTAGCGGGACGGGAGAGACCCAGTACTTC. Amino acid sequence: CATSVTSGTGETQYF.